This entry features one T cell receptor (beta chain) sequence. No cognate antigen has been identified for it. It has no much larger one-base neighbor in the sample; base qualities were not kept. These data originate in a study of blood T cell repertoires in COVID-19 (dated by TCRdb to between 2020 and 2021). Background for the entire study: Collaborator samples came from the United States, Italy and Spain and covered acute and convalescent phases of COVID-19. The samples were drawn from the first 160 participants of the ongoing ImmuneRACE study and from some 1,300 subjects provided by 6 global collaborators. Subjects who had been exposed to COVID-19, were actively infected with it, or had recovered from it provided the deeply sampled blood TCRbeta repertoires that made up the dataset. The repertoires were made available in a free public database intended to serve as a resource for research on the immune response to SARS-CoV-2. The prospective study material was composed of cDNA or gDNA derived from T cells, B-cell-depleted T cells, or PBMCs. Sample metadata almost always included a de-identified subject ID, COVID-19 status, age in years and sex. Where available, HLA class I and class II types were obtained from metadata supplied by the sample provider rather than from assay-based typing. What the authors observed across the whole study: How much clinical and demographic metadata was included differed by source and by participant, and the metadata was provided uncurated.

V has 2 bases trimmed and J has 3 bases trimmed; junction bases matching no gene number 5. CDR3 length: 15 amino acids, cysteine to phenylalanine. The retained sequence is limited to the CDR3, 45 bases, with the frame set at the first base. CDR1 and CDR2, looked up from the germline V gene, are SGHRS and YFSETQ. TCRbeta CDR3 regions were amplified from genomic DNA using the immunoSEQ Assay, a bias-controlled multiplex PCR. Under the source paper's analysis protocol: Nucleated cell counts per sample were estimated from amplification of reference gene primers within the assay. Sequence reads were collapsed and filtered to measure the absolute abundance of every unique TCRbeta CDR3 rearrangement. For each sample, productive Simpson clonality was calculated by taking the square root of Simpson's diversity index across productive rearrangements. TCRdb carries this immuneACCESS record with in-frame sequences only. Its versions omit some clonotypes, under half of them owing to an unresolved V gene in the studies checked, with the rest unexplained. That table is the source of V, J and clone size, and D and trimming were worked out from the DNA. The sample yields around 60,000 clones; about 91% were counted once. Over 2% of the sample is taken by the ten largest.

Each collaborating institution followed its own protocols to collect whole blood in K2EDTA tubes. Collaborator samples were shipped for TCRbeta analysis as frozen whole blood, isolated PBMCs, or DNA extracted from either sample type. Sequencing input: peripheral blood. This clonotype was sampled from a man aged 55 to 70 with acute or convalescent COVID-19. Rearrangement joined TRBV5-1 to TRBJ2-3; 8 middle bases align to TRBD2. The bases are TGCGCCAGCAGCTTTAGCGGGACGGGGACAGATACGCAGTATTTT. This sequence encodes CASSFSGTGTDTQYF.